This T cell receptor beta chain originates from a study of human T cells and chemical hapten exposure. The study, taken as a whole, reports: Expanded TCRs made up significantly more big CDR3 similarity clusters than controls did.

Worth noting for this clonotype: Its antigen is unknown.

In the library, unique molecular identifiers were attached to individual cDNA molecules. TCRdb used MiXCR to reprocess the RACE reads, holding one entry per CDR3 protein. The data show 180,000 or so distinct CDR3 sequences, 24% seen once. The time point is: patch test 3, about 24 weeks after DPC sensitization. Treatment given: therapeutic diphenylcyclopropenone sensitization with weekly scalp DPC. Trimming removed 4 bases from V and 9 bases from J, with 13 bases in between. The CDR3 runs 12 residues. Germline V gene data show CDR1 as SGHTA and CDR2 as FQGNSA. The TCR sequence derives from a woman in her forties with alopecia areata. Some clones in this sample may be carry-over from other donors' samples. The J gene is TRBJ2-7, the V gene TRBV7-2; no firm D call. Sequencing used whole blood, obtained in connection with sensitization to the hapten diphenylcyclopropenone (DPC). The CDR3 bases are TGTGCCAGCAGCTCCCCCCCGCTTGGGCAGTACTTC. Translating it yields CASSSPPLGQYF.